Listed below are T cell receptor beta chains from one sample, sequenced in a study of CD8 T cells in ankylosing spondylitis. MiXCR, run by TCRdb on the 5' RACE reads, gives a single entry per CDR3 protein. In the table there are about 400,000 distinct CDR3 sequences, 20% to 25% of which are singletons. The specimen was blood, either unsorted or a sorted T cell fraction (not recorded which). All receptors derive from a male donor with ankylosing spondylitis or in good health (not recorded which). The CDR3 runs from the conserved cysteine through the conserved F or W. D genes are given only for firm matches. Clone size is not always given. Where it is, it says once, few, many or a class for expanded clones.

v_gene	d_gene	len	abundance	j_gene	CDR3aa	CDR3nt
TRBV20-1	.	15	few	TRBJ2-5	CSARVAGMNKETQYF	TGCAGTGCTAGAGTTGCGGGGATGAACAAAGAGACCCAGTACTTC
TRBV3-1	.	14	.	TRBJ2-5	CASTLGADQETQYF	TGTGCCAGCACCCTGGGAGCGGACCAAGAGACCCAGTACTTC
TRBV12-3/TRBV12-4	TRBD2	18	.	TRBJ2-7	CTCSPDLLGTSGLGEQYF	TGTACCTGCAGTCCCGACCTACTTGGGACTAGCGGGCTGGGCGAGCAGTACTTC
TRBV30	TRBD1	16	.	TRBJ2-5	CAWTEEGQGLSQTQYF	TGTGCCTGGACTGAGGAAGGACAGGGACTTTCGCAGACCCAGTACTTC
TRBV28	.	11	few	TRBJ1-5	CASSYGQPQHF	TGTGCCAGCAGTTACGGGCAGCCCCAGCATTTT
TRBV12-3/TRBV12-4	.	13	few	TRBJ2-5	CASSKTKGETQYF	TGTGCCAGCAGTAAGACAAAGGGAGAGACCCAGTACTTC
TRBV10-3	.	15	many	TRBJ2-1	CAISDPRGSYNEQFF	TGTGCCATCAGTGACCCCAGGGGAAGCTACAATGAGCAGTTCTTC
TRBV29-1	.	13	few	TRBJ2-7	CSVAEGPSYEQYF	TGCAGCGTTGCAGAGGGGCCCTCCTACGAGCAGTACTTC
TRBV7-9	.	15	.	TRBJ2-4	CASSLVLGDLGIQYF	TGTGCCAGCAGCTTAGTACTGGGAGATTTGGGCATTCAGTACTTC
TRBV7-9	TRBD1	15	few	TRBJ2-7	CASSLVPGGLYEQYF	TGTGCCAGCAGCTTAGTTCCAGGGGGCCTCTACGAGCAGTACTTC
TRBV6-1	TRBD1	15	.	TRBJ2-1	CASSRPGTASNEQFF	TGTGCCAGCAGCAGACCCGGGACAGCAAGCAATGAGCAGTTCTTC
TRBV28	.	14	few	TRBJ2-7	CASSFVLETYEQYF	TGTGCCAGCAGTTTCGTCTTAGAAACCTACGAGCAGTACTTC
TRBV27	.	12	.	TRBJ1-6	CASSLVGEPLHF	TGTGCCAGCAGTTTAGTGGGCGAACCCCTCCACTTT
TRBV3-1	TRBD2	14	few	TRBJ2-1	CASRPTSAYNEQFF	TGTGCCAGCAGGCCAACTAGCGCGTACAATGAGCAGTTCTTC
TRBV24-1	.	12	few	TRBJ2-2	CATSEGTGELFF	TGTGCCACCAGTGAGGGAACCGGGGAGCTGTTTTTT
TRBV2	.	15	.	TRBJ2-1	CASSEGAEVYNEQFF	TGTGCCAGCAGTGAAGGGGCAGAGGTGTACAATGAGCAGTTCTTC
TRBV5-1	TRBD2	15	.	TRBJ2-1	CASSLAWLGGDPQFF	TGCGCCAGCAGCTTGGCGTGGCTGGGGGGGGACCCCCAGTTCTTC
TRBV13	.	13	few	TRBJ2-7	CASTSAGYNEQYF	TGTGCCAGCACCTCGGCAGGGTACAACGAGCAGTACTTC
TRBV7-9	.	14	few	TRBJ2-7	CASSLVPGLDEQYF	TGTGCCAGCAGCTTAGTGCCAGGGCTCGACGAGCAGTACTTC
TRBV30	.	12	.	TRBJ2-1	CAWMGPSNEQFF	TGTGCCTGGATGGGCCCGTCCAATGAGCAGTTCTTC
TRBV4-1	.	16	.	TRBJ2-2	CASQRAPGTTTGELFF	TGCGCCAGCCAACGAGCCCCGGGGACGACCACCGGGGAGCTGTTTTTT
TRBV10-2	.	14	few	TRBJ1-2	CASSESWGYYGYTF	TGCGCCAGCAGTGAGTCGTGGGGATACTATGGCTACACCTTC
TRBV11-1	.	18	few	TRBJ2-2	CASSSMEGGRFDTGELFF	TGTGCCAGCAGCTCAATGGAGGGCGGGCGTTTCGACACCGGGGAGCTGTTTTTT
TRBV4-1	.	19	few	TRBJ2-1	CASSPSVVGLGGSYNEQFF	TGCGCCAGCAGCCCTTCGGTTGTGGGCTTGGGGGGCTCCTACAATGAGCAGTTCTTC
TRBV6-2/TRBV6-3	TRBD1	14	.	TRBJ2-7	CASRSWTGVYEQYF	TGTGCCAGCCGTTCGTGGACAGGAGTCTACGAGCAGTACTTC
TRBV20-1	.	15	.	TRBJ2-1	CSARETGDSYNEQFF	TGCAGTGCTAGAGAAACGGGAGACTCCTACAATGAGCAGTTCTTC
TRBV4-1	TRBD1	15	.	TRBJ2-3	CASSHQDRATDTQYF	TGCGCCAGCAGCCACCAGGACAGGGCGACAGATACGCAGTATTTT
TRBV10-3	.	17	few	TRBJ1-5	CAISEGRGVFGNQPQHF	TGTGCCATCAGTGAGGGTCGCGGGGTGTTCGGCAATCAGCCCCAGCATTTT
TRBV20-1	TRBD2	14	few	TRBJ2-1	CSARLAGEYNEQFF	TGCAGTGCGAGACTAGCGGGGGAATACAATGAGCAGTTCTTC
TRBV29-1	.	11	few	TRBJ2-7	CSVARGVEQYF	TGCAGCGTTGCGAGGGGTGTCGAGCAGTACTTC
TRBV28	.	15	.	TRBJ2-7	CASSTTGITVYEQYF	TGTGCCAGCAGCACCACCGGGATAACAGTCTACGAGCAGTACTTC